This T cell receptor (beta chain) was obtained from a study of T cell responses to AZD1222 COVID-19 vaccine. Study summary: Combined were second doses at about 4 or about 12 weeks.

A single count supports this clone. Its antigen is as yet unknown. Study observations and caveats: Nearly half of unique spike-specific TCRs reportedly avoided B.1.351 and B.1.1.7 mutated regions. Two AZD1222 administrations were followed by greater Spike-specific TCR breadth and depth.

Only in-frame clones appear in the TCRdb table, and some are missing; sequencing was by immunoSEQ multiplex PCR. The profile shows more than 130,000 clones, about nine tenths of them singletons. Germline V gene lookup returns CDR1 SGHNT and CDR2 YENEEA. Trimming pared 5 bases from V and 5 bases from J, leaving 15 bases between. The CDR3 has 14 amino acids. Sequenced material: peripheral blood, taken on day 0 of AZD1222 vaccination. This chain connects TRBV11-3 to TRBJ2-5; D is unclear. This receptor was obtained from an adult in good health. The CDR3 region is CASSVPRSGETQYF. CDR3 DNA: TGTGCCAGCAGCGTACCACGGTCCGGGGAGACCCAGTACTTC.